The clone carrying this T cell receptor beta chain appeared a few times. The length of the CDR3 is 14 residues. The germline V and J ends were trimmed by 1 base and 9 bases, with 13 bases remaining between them. Individual cDNA molecules had unique molecular identifiers attached to them by the library. TCRdb re-called the RACE reads through MiXCR, storing one row per CDR3 protein. This sample carries approximately 320,000 distinct CDR3 sequences, 5.5% of them seen once, and the ten largest clones take about 8.2%. The data were obtained in a study of human T cells and chemical hapten exposure. Time point of the sample: pre-sensitization, week 0. Treatment reported: therapeutic diphenylcyclopropenone sensitization with weekly scalp DPC.

The J gene is TRBJ1-3, the V gene TRBV12-3 or TRBV12-4, with D unresolved. This receptor was taken from a woman under 30 with alopecia areata. Some clones in this sample may be carry-over from other donors' samples. The source material was whole blood, sampled in connection with sensitization to the hapten diphenylcyclopropenone (DPC). The CDR3 DNA reads TGTGCCAGCAGTTTAGAGGGTTTCCTAAGCACCATATATTTT. It encodes CASSLEGFLSTIYF.